Each of the 32 T cell receptor beta chains below was sequenced from the same sample in a study of early T cells in non-severe SARS-CoV-2 infection. Each CDR3 protein gets one entry after TCRdb re-called the 5' RACE reads with MiXCR. The repertoire holds roughly 57,000 distinct CDR3 sequences, with around an eighth as singletons. The sample consisted of whole blood. Receptors originate from an adult who was a healthcare worker with PCR-confirmed SARS-CoV-2 infection or an uninfected control (not recorded which).

The chain recombines TRBV10-3 with TRBJ2-3; D may be TRBD1 or TRBD2 (5 bases each). V lost 10 bases and J lost 4, with 21 bases in between. Germline V gene data show CDR1 as ENHRY and CDR2 as SYGVKD. The CDR3 loop spans 15 amino acids. The CDR3 here is CATRIGAGGPDTQYF. DNA of the CDR3: TGTGCCACACGGATCGGGGCAGGCGGTCCAGATACGCAGTATTTT.

This clonotype was counted ten times or more. The chain recombines TRBV29-1 with TRBJ2-7; D is possibly TRBD2 (7 bases). Looked up from germline, CDR1 is SQVTM and CDR2 is ANQGSEA. This CDR3 has 15 amino acids. V dropped 3 bases and J dropped 0 bases, with 15 bases sitting between them. CDR3 in amino acids: CSVDSGGQSSYEQYF. The CDR3 DNA reads TGCAGCGTTGATTCCGGGGGGCAAAGCTCCTACGAGCAGTACTTC.

This chain connects TRBV11-2 to TRBJ2-7; TRBD1 agrees at 10 bases. Trimming at V came to 5 bases and at J to 5 bases, leaving 9 bases not matched to a gene. The CDR3 contains 15 residues. The germline CDR1 and CDR2 sequences are SGHAT and FQNNGV. The DNA of the CDR3 is TGTGCCAGCAGCCCGGGACAGGGGCCGGCCGACGAGCAGTACTTC. As protein: CASSPGQGPADEQYF.

This clonotype was seen more than once but under ten times. The chain has TRBV12-5 and TRBJ2-1, with 13 nucleotides matching TRBD2. Germline CDR1 and CDR2: LGHNT and FRNRAP. The CDR3 contains 20 residues. J lost 9 bases, V lost 2 bases, and 19 bases had no gene match. CDR3 protein: CASGLWGWSSTSGGRSEQFF. The CDR3 bases are TGTGCTAGTGGTTTGTGGGGTTGGTCATCGACTAGCGGGGGGCGGAGTGAGCAGTTCTTC.

In this sample, this clonotype turned up many times. The chain recombines TRBV7-8 with TRBJ1-2; 8 bases agree with TRBD1. The V gene end was trimmed by 0 bases and the J gene end by 4 bases; junction bases not matched to a gene: 4. CDR3 length: 15 residues. CDR1 is SGHVS and CDR2 is FQNEAQ in the germline V gene. CDR3 coding DNA: TGTGCCAGCAGCTTAGCCGGACAGGGTGGCTATGGCTACACCTTC. The encoded protein is CASSLAGQGGYGYTF.

The table lists this clonotype with a few counts. The rearrangement uses TRBV29-1 and TRBJ1-3; D perhaps matches TRBD1 (6 bases). Germline V CDR1 and CDR2: SQVTM, ANQGSEA. Trimming took 6 bases from V and 0 from J, leaving 9 bases between them. The CDR3 runs 13 residues. The CDR3 reads CSVGQSSGNTIYF. CDR3 DNA sequence: TGCAGCGTCGGACAGAGCTCTGGAAACACCATATATTTT. The whole variable domain, filled in from reference TRBV29-1 and TRBJ1-3, reads SAVISQKPSRDICQRGTSLTIQCQVDSQVTMMFWYRQQPGQSLTLIATANQGSEATYESGFVIDKFPISRPNLTFSTLTVSNMSPEDSSIYLCSVGQSSGNTIYFGEGSWLTVV.

About this clonotype: This may be a read error: a much more frequent sequence differs by one nucleotide. The chain recombines TRBV15 with TRBJ1-1, with D uncertain. Germline CDR1 and CDR2: LNHNV and YYDKDF (reference sequence). CDR3 size: 13 residues. The CDR3 DNA is TGTGCCACCAGCCTAACGCGGGTGACTGAAGCTCTCTTT. Translation gives CATSLTRVTEALF.

V is TRBV30 and J is TRBJ2-7, with 9 positions matching TRBD1. The CDR3 is made up of 13 amino acids. From germline, CDR1 is GTSNPN and CDR2 SVGIG (reference sequence). Germline trimming cut 1 base from V and 6 bases from J; bases unmatched to any gene: 4. CDR3 amino acids: CAWSGTGAREQYF. In nucleotides, the CDR3 is TGTGCCTGGAGTGGGACAGGGGCGCGCGAGCAGTACTTC.

This clonotype was counted a few times. V is TRBV7-9 and J is TRBJ2-7, with D possibly TRBD2 on 6 matching bases. V dropped 5 bases and J dropped 6 bases, with 17 bases sitting between them. Looked up from germline, CDR1 is SEHNR and CDR2 is FQNEAQ (reference sequence). This CDR3 has 14 amino acids. The CDR3 DNA is TGTGCCAGCAGCCCCCTCAGGCAGGGAGGCGAGCAGTACTTC. Translation: CASSPLRQGGEQYF.

This rearrangement joins TRBV7-9 to TRBJ1-1; no reliable D call. The CDR3 sequence is 11 residues long. Per the germline V gene, CDR1 is SEHNR and CDR2 is FQNEAQ (reference sequence). The germline V and J ends were trimmed by 3 bases and 7 bases, with 6 bases remaining between them. This chain's CDR3 is CASSFTGEAFF. The CDR3 nucleotides read TGTGCCAGCAGCTTTACGGGTGAAGCTTTCTTT. The full variable domain, completed using reference TRBV7-9 and TRBJ1-1, is DTGVSQNPRHKITKRGQNVTFRCDPISEHNRLYWYRQTLGQGPEFLTYFQNEAQLEKSRLLSDRFSAERPKGSFSTLEIQRTEQGDSAMYLCASSFTGEAFFGQGTRLTVV.

The genes are TRBV11-2 and TRBJ2-5, with 13 positions matching TRBD2. V lost 4 bases, J lost 2 bases, and 4 bases stayed unmatched. The CDR3 consists of 16 residues. Germline V gene data show CDR1 as SGHAT and CDR2 as FQNNGV. CDR3 DNA: TGTGCCAGCAGCTCCGGACTAGCGGGGGAACAAGAGACCCAGTACTTC. As protein: CASSSGLAGEQETQYF.

The chain joins TRBV20-1 to TRBJ1-2; TRBD1 might be the D (6 bases). The germline CDR1 and CDR2 sequences are DFQATT and SNEGSKA (reference sequence). The CDR3 is 14 residues long. Trimming left V 3 bases short and J 4 bases short, with 15 bases between. The CDR3 here is CSASWGGNLYGYTF. CDR3 DNA sequence: TGCAGTGCTAGTTGGGGGGGCAACCTCTATGGCTACACCTTC.

This clonotype came up a few times. The chain recombines TRBV5-4 with TRBJ2-3; 9 nucleotides line up with TRBD2. Germline CDR1 SGHNT, CDR2 YYREEE (reference sequence). The CDR3 is 16 amino acids. V gave up 4 bases and J gave up 0 bases; unmatched junction bases: 6. The CDR3 sequence: CASSVPAGGSTDTQYF. DNA of the CDR3: TGTGCCAGCAGCGTCCCAGCGGGGGGAAGCACAGATACGCAGTATTTT.

The V gene is TRBV20-1, the J gene TRBJ2-5, with D perhaps TRBD2 (6 bases). The germline V and J ends were trimmed by 4 bases and 2 bases, with 14 bases remaining between them. The germline CDR1 and CDR2 sequences are DFQATT and SNEGSKA (reference sequence). The CDR3 length is 14 residues. The CDR3 region is CSATELASQETQYF. CDR3 bases: TGCAGTGCTACCGAACTAGCCTCGCAAGAGACCCAGTACTTC.

This clonotype came up many times. The chain employs TRBV4-3 and TRBJ1-6; D unclear. Trimming stripped 2 bases from V and 5 bases from J, with 7 bases between. Germline-derived CDR1 and CDR2 are LGHNA and YSLEER. The CDR3 contains 14 residues. Written as DNA, the CDR3 is TGCGCCAGCAGCCAACGGGCCGATAATTCACCCCTCCACTTT. Its protein is CASSQRADNSPLHF.

This clonotype has ten or more counts. The chain couples TRBV5-1 to TRBJ2-3, with 9 bases matching TRBD2. The CDR3 covers 17 residues. V shed 4 bases, J shed 0 bases, and the junction held 9 bases outside the gene matches. Germline assignment: CDR1 SGHRS and CDR2 YFSETQ. CDR3 nucleotides: TGCGCCAGCAGCCTCATTGCGGGGGGGCCTAGCACAGATACGCAGTATTTT. Its translation is CASSLIAGGPSTDTQYF.

This chain connects TRBV7-9 to TRBJ1-2; D uncertain. V shed 2 bases and J shed 0 bases, with 16 bases lying between them. The V gene's germline CDR1 is SEHNR and CDR2 FQNEAQ (reference sequence). The CDR3 runs 17 residues. CDR3 in DNA: TGTGCCAGCAGCTTAAACGTCCCAGCCGGTTCTAACTATGGCTACACCTTC. Translation: CASSLNVPAGSNYGYTF. The full variable domain, its missing parts supplied by reference TRBV7-9 and TRBJ1-2, is DTGVSQNPRHKITKRGQNVTFRCDPISEHNRLYWYRQTLGQGPEFLTYFQNEAQLEKSRLLSDRFSAERPKGSFSTLEIQRTEQGDSAMYLCASSLNVPAGSNYGYTFGSGTRLTVV.

This clonotype was counted ten times or more. The V call is TRBV20-1, the J call TRBJ2-3, with TRBD2 as a possible D gene (6 bases). Germline-derived CDR1 and CDR2 are DFQATT and SNEGSKA (reference sequence). This CDR3 comprises 10 residues. V was clipped by 8 bases and J by 4 bases, with 7 bases between them. CDR3 residues: CSWGADTQYF. The CDR3 coding sequence is TGCAGTTGGGGGGCAGATACGCAGTATTTT.

This clonotype occurred a few times. The gene calls are TRBV11-2 and TRBJ2-7, with D possibly TRBD2 on 7 matching bases. V was cut by 4 bases and J by 2 bases, with 18 bases left in between. This CDR3 spans 16 amino acids. Germline CDR1 SGHAT, CDR2 FQNNGV. The CDR3 nucleotides read TGTGCCAGCAGCTACCGCGGGGGCACCACAACCTACGAGCAGTACTTC. Translation: CASSYRGGTTTYEQYF.

This clonotype was detected a few times. V and J are TRBV4-3 and TRBJ2-6; TRBD1 agrees at 7 bases. V shed 1 base, J shed 0 bases, and the junction held 12 bases outside the gene matches. CDR3 size: 20 residues. Germline values: CDR1 LGHNA, CDR2 YSLEER. The CDR3 sequence is CASSQAPPGQSISGANVLTF. In DNA form, the CDR3 reads TGCGCCAGCAGCCAAGCCCCTCCGGGACAGTCGATCTCTGGGGCCAACGTCCTGACTTTC.

This clonotype was counted a few times. The J gene is TRBJ2-7, the V gene TRBV7-9; D not certain. CDR3 size: 17 residues. Germline V CDR1 and CDR2: SEHNR, FQNEAQ (reference sequence). Between the trimmed V and J ends, which lost 5 bases and 0 bases, there was a span of 20 bases. The CDR3 nucleotides read TGTGCCAGCAGCGGCCCGGAAGGCTTCCAAACCTCCTACGAGCAGTACTTC. It translates to CASSGPEGFQTSYEQYF.

This clonotype was counted many times. V gene TRBV27 combines with J gene TRBJ2-1; D is uncertain. CDR3 length: 16 amino acids. V was pared by 5 bases and J by 0 bases, with 14 bases between. From germline, CDR1 is MNHEY and CDR2 SMNVEV (reference sequence). CDR3 in DNA: TGTGCCAGCAGTGAGCGCCGGGTCCCCTCCTACAATGAGCAGTTCTTC. Its protein is CASSERRVPSYNEQFF.

This clonotype was observed a few times. This chain links TRBV25-1 with TRBJ1-4; the D gene is possibly TRBD1 (5 bases). In germline, CDR1 is MGHDK, CDR2 SYGVNS. Trimming left V 3 bases short and J 8 bases short, with 16 bases between. The CDR3 totals 15 residues. CDR3 sequence reads: CASSEHGTIGEKLFF. CDR3 nucleotide sequence: TGTGCCAGCAGTGAGCATGGGACCATAGGAGAAAAACTGTTTTTT.

Ten or more counts support this clonotype. The rearrangement links TRBV11-2 to TRBJ2-3, with D unresolved. CDR3 length: 18 residues. Trimming shortened V by 0 bases and J by 2 bases, and 18 bases separated the two germline ends. CDR1 and CDR2 from the germline V gene are SGHAT and FQNNGV. The CDR3 DNA reads as TGTGCCAGCAGCTTAGATCCCCCACCCGGCCTTCTCACAGATACGCAGTATTTT. Its translation is CASSLDPPPGLLTDTQYF. The entire variable domain, with the rest obtained from reference TRBV11-2 and TRBJ2-3, is as follows: EAGVAQSPRYKIIEKRQSVAFWCNPISGHATLYWYQQILGQGPKLLIQFQNNGVVDDSQLPKDRFSAERLKGVDSTLKIQPAKLEDSAVYLCASSLDPPPGLLTDTQYFGPGTRLTVL.

In its sample, this clonotype was seen a few times. The chain employs TRBV5-1 and TRBJ1-5; 8 positions match TRBD1. CDR1 is SGHRS and CDR2 is YFSETQ in the germline V gene. V was clipped by 3 bases and J by 6 bases; unmatched bases: 5. This CDR3 spans 14 amino acids. The CDR3 DNA is TGCGCCAGCAGCTGGGGACAGGAAGGTCAGCCCCAGCATTTT. Encoded protein: CASSWGQEGQPQHF.

There are many counts of this clonotype. The rearrangement joins TRBV6-4 to TRBJ1-4, with a weak D call TRBD1 (5 bases). This CDR3 spans 15 amino acids. Trimming took 7 bases from V and 6 from J, leaving 18 bases between them. Germline CDR1 and CDR2: MRHNA and SNTAGT. The CDR3 reads CASTKAGVGDEKLFF. Here the CDR3 DNA reads TGTGCCAGCACGAAGGCGGGGGTTGGGGATGAAAAACTGTTTTTT.

This clonotype was found many times. The chain combines TRBV10-3 with TRBJ2-7; weak D call: TRBD2 (5 bases). V lost 3 bases to trimming and J lost 4 bases, with 10 bases between them. This CDR3 is built from 13 residues. Germline lookup yields CDR1 ENHRY and CDR2 SYGVKD. CDR3 region: CAISEPGFYEQYF. For the CDR3, the DNA is TGTGCCATCAGTGAACCGGGATTTTACGAGCAGTACTTC.

Note on this clonotype: This may come from a read error, since a much larger clone is one base off. The V gene is TRBV7-6, the J gene TRBJ2-1; D is tentatively TRBD1 or TRBD2 (5 bases each). The CDR3 has 18 amino acids. Germline CDR1 and CDR2: SGHVS and FNYEAQ. The CDR3 spells CVSSPEEPGIPGPNEQFF. DNA of the CDR3: TGTGTCAGCAGCCCAGAAGAGCCCGGGATCCCGGGGCCCAATGAGCAGTTCTTC. Using reference TRBV7-6 and TRBJ2-1 for the parts outside the CDR3, the full variable domain is GAGVSQSPRYKVTKRGQDVALRCDPISGHVSLYWYRQALGQGPEFLTYFNYEAQQDKSGLPNDRFSAERPEGSISTLTIQRTEQRDSAMYRCVSSPEEPGIPGPNEQFFGPGTRLTVL.

In its sample, this clonotype was seen a few times. The chain combines TRBV11-2 with TRBJ1-4, with 9 nucleotides matching TRBD1. Losses at the gene ends were 4 bases for V and 8 bases for J; bases not matched to a gene: 8. This CDR3 has 15 residues. Germline V lookup: CDR1 SGHAT, CDR2 FQNNGV. The CDR3 is CASSSTGTGREKLFF. CDR3 bases: TGTGCCAGCAGCTCTACCGGGACAGGGAGAGAAAAACTGTTTTTT.

The J gene is TRBJ1-5, the V gene TRBV20-1; D gene ambiguous. CDR3 length: 14 residues. Trimming pared 5 bases from V and 0 bases from J, leaving 11 bases between. Germline assignment: CDR1 DFQATT and CDR2 SNEGSKA (reference sequence). CDR3 sequence reads: CSAPAGNSNQPQHF. The CDR3 DNA reads as TGCAGTGCTCCTGCGGGGAATAGCAATCAGCCCCAGCATTTT.

The rearrangement links TRBV11-2 to TRBJ2-5; 8 positions match TRBD2. J lost 0 bases, V lost 1 base, and 4 bases had no gene match. Germline-derived CDR1 and CDR2 are SGHAT and FQNNGV. The CDR3 length is 16 residues. This CDR3 is CASSLAGGANQETQYF. The CDR3, as DNA: TGTGCCAGCAGCTTAGCGGGGGGGGCCAACCAAGAGACCCAGTACTTC.

This clonotype was seen more than once but under ten times. This chain connects TRBV27 to TRBJ1-2, with TRBD1 as a possible D gene (6 bases). The germline CDR1 and CDR2 sequences are MNHEY and SMNVEV (reference sequence). Trimming shortened V by 4 bases and J by 2 bases, and 8 bases separated the two germline ends. CDR3 length: 13 amino acids. The CDR3 coding sequence is TGTGCCAGCAGTTCTGGACAGAACTATGGCTACACCTTC. It is translated as CASSSGQNYGYTF.